Listed below are T cell receptor beta chains from one sample, sequenced in a study of cytomegalovirus exposure and HLA in healthy donors. The method was immunoSEQ multiplex PCR; TCRdb's version includes in-frame clones alone and lacks a portion of them. The table shows about 150,000 clones, with around a tenth occurring only once. Source material: PBMCs. These receptors all stem from a male donor in good health and CMV-seronegative. CDR3s include the opening cysteine and the closing phenylalanine or tryptophan. D genes are given only for firm matches. The listing skips clone size in some rows; elsewhere it reads once, few, many or a size class.

clone size: .
V gene: TRBV6-1
D gene: TRBD1
J gene: TRBJ2-3
CDR3 protein: CASTTGGADTQYF
CDR3 DNA: TGTGCCAGCACCACAGGGGGCGCAGATACGCAGTATTTT

clone size: .
V gene: TRBV9
D gene: .
J gene: TRBJ1-5
CDR3 protein: CASSVDIRQYLQPQHF
CDR3 DNA: TGTGCCAGCAGCGTAGACATTCGACAGTACCTTCAGCCCCAGCATTTT

clone size: .
V gene: TRBV15
D gene: TRBD2
J gene: TRBJ2-7
CDR3 protein: CATSILAGDNEQYF
CDR3 DNA: TGTGCCACCAGCATCCTAGCGGGAGATAACGAGCAGTACTTC

clone size: few
V gene: TRBV5-1
D gene: TRBD1
J gene: TRBJ2-3
CDR3 protein: CASSLAGQGADTQYF
CDR3 DNA: TGCGCCAGCAGCTTGGCGGGACAGGGAGCAGATACGCAGTATTTT

clone size: few
V gene: TRBV27
D gene: .
J gene: TRBJ1-2
CDR3 protein: CASSSGGGYTF
CDR3 DNA: TGTGCCAGCAGCTCCGGGGGTGGCTACACCTTC

clone size: few
V gene: TRBV28
D gene: TRBD1
J gene: TRBJ1-1
CDR3 protein: CASSLHRGSVAFF
CDR3 DNA: TGTGCCAGCAGCCTCCACAGGGGATCCGTAGCTTTCTTT

clone size: few
V gene: TRBV27
D gene: TRBD1
J gene: TRBJ2-2
CDR3 protein: CASRTGNTGELFF
CDR3 DNA: TGTGCCAGCCGGACAGGGAACACCGGGGAGCTGTTTTTT

clone size: .
V gene: TRBV6-4
D gene: TRBD2
J gene: TRBJ2-1
CDR3 protein: CASSGRGTRGNDEQFF
CDR3 DNA: TGTGCCAGCAGTGGTAGAGGGACTAGAGGGAACGATGAGCAGTTCTTC

clone size: few
V gene: TRBV7-9
D gene: .
J gene: TRBJ1-1
CDR3 protein: CASSQMNTEAFF
CDR3 DNA: TGTGCCAGCAGCCAAATGAACACTGAAGCTTTCTTT

clone size: few
V gene: TRBV30
D gene: TRBD2
J gene: TRBJ2-3
CDR3 protein: CAWSVGAGETDTQYF
CDR3 DNA: TGTGCCTGGAGTGTAGGAGCGGGAGAAACAGATACGCAGTATTTT

clone size: few
V gene: TRBV5-4
D gene: .
J gene: TRBJ1-2
CDR3 protein: CASGPRGASNYGYTF
CDR3 DNA: TGTGCCAGCGGACCCCGGGGGGCGTCTAACTATGGCTACACCTTC

clone size: few
V gene: TRBV29-1
D gene: TRBD1
J gene: TRBJ2-3
CDR3 protein: CSTLQGARDTQYF
CDR3 DNA: TGCAGCACTCTGCAGGGGGCGAGAGATACGCAGTATTTT

clone size: .
V gene: TRBV2
D gene: .
J gene: TRBJ2-7
CDR3 protein: CASSGQEPSYEQYF
CDR3 DNA: TGTGCCAGCAGTGGACAGGAACCCTCCTACGAGCAGTACTTC

clone size: .
V gene: TRBV19
D gene: TRBD1
J gene: TRBJ2-7
CDR3 protein: CASQAGQGSYEQYF
CDR3 DNA: TGTGCCAGTCAGGCGGGACAGGGCTCCTACGAGCAGTACTTC

clone size: few
V gene: TRBV29-1
D gene: .
J gene: TRBJ1-2
CDR3 protein: CSVGQDYGYTF
CDR3 DNA: TGCAGCGTGGGACAAGATTATGGCTACACCTTC

clone size: few
V gene: TRBV4-1
D gene: TRBD1
J gene: TRBJ2-2
CDR3 protein: CASSPTRDRGTGELFF
CDR3 DNA: TGCGCCAGCAGCCCTACCCGGGACAGGGGAACCGGGGAGCTGTTTTTT

clone size: few
V gene: TRBV27
D gene: .
J gene: TRBJ1-2
CDR3 protein: CASSLSGSHYGYTF
CDR3 DNA: TGTGCCAGCAGTTTATCGGGCTCACACTATGGCTACACCTTC

clone size: .
V gene: TRBV5-8
D gene: .
J gene: TRBJ2-7
CDR3 protein: CASSIRFGEQYF
CDR3 DNA: TGTGCCAGCAGCATCAGGTTTGGCGAGCAGTACTTC

clone size: .
V gene: TRBV13
D gene: .
J gene: TRBJ2-6
CDR3 protein: CASSRRILTGANVLTF
CDR3 DNA: TGTGCCAGCAGCCGGCGGATCTTGACTGGGGCCAACGTCCTGACTTTC

clone size: many
V gene: TRBV6-1
D gene: TRBD2
J gene: TRBJ2-1
CDR3 protein: CASSEIAGGYNEQFF
CDR3 DNA: TGTGCCAGCAGTGAAATAGCGGGAGGCTACAATGAGCAGTTCTTC

clone size: .
V gene: TRBV7-2
D gene: .
J gene: TRBJ2-7
CDR3 protein: CASSSPGLSYEQYF
CDR3 DNA: TGTGCCAGCAGCTCACCAGGCCTCTCCTACGAGCAGTACTTC

clone size: .
V gene: TRBV19
D gene: TRBD2
J gene: TRBJ2-1
CDR3 protein: CASRGLAGGPGEQFF
CDR3 DNA: TGTGCCAGTAGGGGACTAGCGGGGGGACCCGGGGAGCAGTTCTTC

clone size: few
V gene: TRBV7-9
D gene: .
J gene: TRBJ2-2
CDR3 protein: CASSLGGTGELFF
CDR3 DNA: TGTGCCAGCAGCTTAGGGGGCACTGGGGAGCTGTTTTTT

clone size: .
V gene: TRBV28
D gene: TRBD2
J gene: TRBJ2-2
CDR3 protein: CASSLYGGRASGELFF
CDR3 DNA: TGTGCCAGCAGTTTATACGGCGGGAGGGCCTCCGGGGAGCTGTTTTTT

clone size: few
V gene: TRBV19
D gene: .
J gene: TRBJ2-3
CDR3 protein: CASSILTGVGTDTQYF
CDR3 DNA: TGTGCCAGTAGTATCCTCACAGGAGTAGGCACAGATACGCAGTATTTT

clone size: .
V gene: TRBV7-3
D gene: TRBD1
J gene: TRBJ2-5
CDR3 protein: CASSRGGTGGSQETQYF
CDR3 DNA: TGTGCCAGCAGCCGCGGTGGGACAGGGGGGTCTCAAGAGACCCAGTACTTC

clone size: .
V gene: TRBV4-3
D gene: .
J gene: TRBJ2-1
CDR3 protein: CASSQDGGWNEQFF
CDR3 DNA: TGCGCCAGCAGCCAAGATGGAGGGTGGAATGAGCAGTTCTTC